The 17 T cell receptor beta chains below all came from one sample that was sequenced in a study of OX40 agonist ivuxolimab in advanced cancers. This table comes from immunoSEQ multiplex PCR, and its TCRdb copy is limited to in-frame clones, with some not included. The sample includes under 25,000 clones, more than 60% of them seen just once. The starting material was CD4+ or CD8+ T cells sorted from blood, obtained in a trial of the OX40 agonist ivuxolimab. The receptors here all came from an adult with an advanced solid tumor such as melanoma, head and neck, liver or kidney cancer.

V usage is TRBV10-3 and J usage is TRBJ1-2, with TRBD1 identical over 8 bases. The CDR3 length is 16 residues. Germline V CDR1 and CDR2: ENHRY, SYGVKD. The V gene end was trimmed by 2 bases and the J gene end by 2 bases; junction bases not matched to a gene: 7. The CDR3 coding sequence is TGTGCCATCAGTGAGGACCGGGACAGGACAAACTATGGCTACACCTTC. Protein: CAISEDRDRTNYGYTF.

The chain joins TRBV2 to TRBJ2-1, with D possibly being TRBD2 (6 bases). CDR3 size: 16 residues. V was cut by 6 bases and J by 5 bases, with 20 bases left in between. From germline, CDR1 is SNHLY and CDR2 FYNNEI. CDR3 sequence: CASSHVPGGDNNEQFF. The CDR3 DNA follows: TGTGCCAGCAGCCACGTCCCCGGGGGAGATAACAATGAGCAGTTCTTC.

The chain is built from TRBV7-8 and TRBJ2-2; 9 bases are shared with TRBD1. V trimming: 5 bases; J trimming: 5 bases; junction bases outside the gene matches: 6. CDR1 SGHVS and CDR2 FQNEAQ come from the germline V gene. The CDR3 has 15 amino acids. The CDR3, as DNA: TGTGCCAGCAGCCCCACAGGGGGCCGAACCGGGGAGCTGTTTTTT. This gives the protein CASSPTGGRTGELFF.

This chain connects TRBV6-4 to TRBJ1-5; D remains unclear. CDR3 length: 13 residues. The V gene's germline CDR1 is MRHNA and CDR2 SNTAGT. V gave up 3 bases and J gave up 2 bases, with 5 bases separating them. The CDR3 DNA reads as TGTGCCAGCAGTGAATGGGGCAATCAGCCCCAGCATTTT. As protein: CASSEWGNQPQHF.

The chain is built from TRBV11-2 and TRBJ2-1; tentatively, D is TRBD2 (7 bases). Trimming stripped 3 bases from V and 3 bases from J, with 18 bases between. This CDR3 is 17 amino acids long. The germline gives CDR1 SGHAT, CDR2 FQNNGV. CDR3 nucleotide sequence: TGTGCCAGCAGCTTCCCCCGTTGGGGGGGCGGCTACAATGAGCAGTTCTTC. Its protein is CASSFPRWGGGYNEQFF.

The genes are TRBV15 and TRBJ2-1; a weak D match, TRBD1 (6 bases). V shed 6 bases and J shed 1 base, with 19 bases lying between them. Germline assignment: CDR1 LNHNV and CDR2 YYDKDF (reference sequence). This CDR3 spans 17 amino acids. CDR3 nucleotides: TGTGCCACCAGAGAAAGCACCCTTAGGGGGTCCTACAATGAGCAGTTCTTC. Translating gives CATRESTLRGSYNEQFF.

The chain carries TRBV11-2 and TRBJ2-3, with TRBD1 as a possible D gene (5 bases). CDR3 size: 14 residues. Germline CDR1 is SGHAT and CDR2 is FQNNGV. V shed 1 base and J shed 4 bases, with 9 bases lying between them. The CDR3 sequence is CASSLVREPDTQYF. In nucleotides, the CDR3 is TGTGCCAGCAGCTTAGTCAGGGAACCAGATACGCAGTATTTT.

This sequence joins TRBV4-1 and TRBJ2-3; no clear D gene. The CDR3 sequence is 15 residues long. Trimming took off 0 bases at V and 2 bases at J, with 9 bases between the two ends. Germline CDR1 MGHRA, CDR2 YSYEKL. The CDR3 nucleotides read TGCGCCAGCAGCCAAGAGGGCAGGTCCACAGATACGCAGTATTTT. Translation gives CASSQEGRSTDTQYF.

The V and J genes are TRBV7-9 and TRBJ1-1; a weak D match, TRBD1 (5 bases). The germline V gene has CDR1 SEHNR and CDR2 FQNEAQ (reference sequence). V shed 0 bases and J shed 6 bases, with 14 bases lying between them. The CDR3 extends over 15 amino acids. CDR3 nucleotide sequence: TGTGCCAGCAGCTTAGCGGGCAGGGCTAGCGCTGAAGCTTTCTTT. This translates into CASSLAGRASAEAFF.

This sequence joins TRBV5-1 and TRBJ2-1; tentative D call: TRBD1 (5 bases). V lost 0 bases and J lost 5, with 9 bases in between. The CDR3 covers 14 residues. Germline V gene lookup returns CDR1 SGHRS and CDR2 YFSETQ. The CDR3: CASSLGQNNNEQFF. The CDR3 DNA reads as TGCGCCAGCAGCTTGGGACAGAATAACAATGAGCAGTTCTTC.

The rearrangement uses TRBV5-1 and TRBJ2-7; 12 nucleotides match TRBD1. Germline loops: CDR1 SGHRS, CDR2 YFSETQ. V was clipped by 6 bases and J by 2 bases; unmatched bases: 6. The length of the CDR3 is 15 residues. The CDR3: CASTSGTGGPYEQYF. Written as DNA, the CDR3 is TGCGCCAGCACCTCCGGGACAGGGGGCCCCTACGAGCAGTACTTC.

The chain carries TRBV5-5 and TRBJ2-1, with 9 bases lining up with TRBD1. Germline V lookup: CDR1 SGHKS, CDR2 YYEKEE (reference sequence). V gave up 3 bases and J gave up 5 bases; unmatched junction bases: 6. There are 15 residues in the CDR3. The CDR3 loop is CASSWGTGIDNEQFF. CDR3 DNA: TGTGCCAGCAGCTGGGGGACAGGGATCGACAATGAGCAGTTCTTC.

CDR3 nucleotides: TGTGCCAGCAGCTTGGGGGCCGGCACCCAAGAGACCCAGTACTTC. Its protein is CASSLGAGTQETQYF. J is TRBJ2-5 and V is TRBV5-4; D gene unclear. CDR1 is SGHNT and CDR2 is YYREEE in the germline V gene (reference sequence). Trimming left V 0 bases short and J 1 base short, with 10 bases between. The CDR3 has 15 amino acids.

V usage is TRBV27 and J usage is TRBJ1-5, with D hard to call. The CDR3 consists of 13 residues. From germline, CDR1 is MNHEY and CDR2 SMNVEV (reference sequence). Deletions cut 4 bases from V and 4 bases from J, with 8 bases between. CDR3 sequence: CASSSGRNQPQHF. For the CDR3, the DNA is TGTGCCAGCAGTTCGGGTAGGAATCAGCCCCAGCATTTT.

V gene TRBV2 combines with J gene TRBJ2-1, with no clear D. The CDR3 sequence is 16 residues long. Germline V gene sequence: CDR1 SNHLY, CDR2 FYNNEI. V lost 5 bases and J 0 bases, leaving 14 bases between the germline ends. CDR3 in DNA: TGTGCCAGCAGTATCCTAATACAGCGCTCCTACAATGAGCAGTTCTTC. It translates to CASSILIQRSYNEQFF.

V usage is TRBV5-8 and J usage is TRBJ2-2; D uncertain. Trimming stripped 3 bases from V and 0 bases from J, with 6 bases between. The CDR3 consists of 14 residues. From germline, CDR1 is SGHTS and CDR2 YDEGEE. CDR3 DNA sequence: TGTGCCAGCAGCTCAGTTCCGAACACCGGGGAGCTGTTTTTT. This gives the protein CASSSVPNTGELFF.

This clone showed up just once. The V call is TRBV2, the J call TRBJ2-5; D not certain. CDR3 length equals 13 residues. Germline loops: CDR1 SNHLY, CDR2 FYNNEI. Trimming removed 1 base from V and 2 bases from J, with 5 bases in between. The CDR3 DNA reads as TGTGCCAGCAGTGAAGAGTGGCAAGAGACCCAGTACTTC. The encoded protein is CASSEEWQETQYF.